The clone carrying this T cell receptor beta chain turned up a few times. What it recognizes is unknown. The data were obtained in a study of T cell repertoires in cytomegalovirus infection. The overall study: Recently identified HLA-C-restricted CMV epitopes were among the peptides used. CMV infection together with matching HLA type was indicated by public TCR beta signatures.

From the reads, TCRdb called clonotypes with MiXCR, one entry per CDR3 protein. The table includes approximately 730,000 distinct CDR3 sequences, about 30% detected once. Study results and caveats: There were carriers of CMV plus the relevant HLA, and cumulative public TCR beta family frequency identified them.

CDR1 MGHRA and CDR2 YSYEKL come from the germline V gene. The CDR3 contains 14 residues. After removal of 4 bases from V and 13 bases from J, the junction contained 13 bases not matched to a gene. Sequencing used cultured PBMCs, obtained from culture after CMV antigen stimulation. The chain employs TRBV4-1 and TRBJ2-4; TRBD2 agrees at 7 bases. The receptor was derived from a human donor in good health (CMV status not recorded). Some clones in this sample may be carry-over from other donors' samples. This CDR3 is CASSPDNGRGLQYF. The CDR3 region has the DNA TGCGCCAGCAGCCCCGATAATGGGAGGGGACTCCAGTACTTC.